This TCR beta chain was recovered during a study of shared clonotypes between healthy human individuals. CD8 cells classed as naive were CD45RO-negative and positively selected for CCR7, excluding terminally differentiated effector memory CD45RA+ cells. The method was immunoSEQ multiplex PCR; TCRdb's version includes in-frame clones alone and lacks a portion of them. The sample comprises 2 million to 2.5 million clones, approximately 94% of which are singletons, and more than 0.95% rests with the top ten. V gave up 3 bases and J gave up 5 bases, with 9 bases separating them. The CDR3 loop spans 12 amino acids. CDR1 is SGDLS and CDR2 is YYNGEE in the germline V gene.

This receptor was taken from a man in his late teens or twenties in good health. The material sequenced was naive CD8+ T cells sorted from blood. The rearrangement uses TRBV9 and TRBJ2-7; D not resolved. The CDR3 region is CASSGLNDEQYF. As DNA, the CDR3 is TGTGCCAGCAGCGGACTCAACGACGAGCAGTACTTC.